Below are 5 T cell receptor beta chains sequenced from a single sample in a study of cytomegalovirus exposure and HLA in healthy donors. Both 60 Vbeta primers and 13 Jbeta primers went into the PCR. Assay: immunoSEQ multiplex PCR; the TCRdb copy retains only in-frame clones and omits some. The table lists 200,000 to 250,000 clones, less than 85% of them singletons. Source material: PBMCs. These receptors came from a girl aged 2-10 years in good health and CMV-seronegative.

The CDR3 DNA follows: TGTGCCAGCAGTCGGACGGGAAGCACAGATACGCAGTATTTT. The encoded protein is CASSRTGSTDTQYF. This rearrangement joins TRBV2 to TRBJ2-3; maybe TRBD2 (5 bases). Trimming took 5 bases from V and 0 from J, leaving 9 bases between them. The germline gives CDR1 SNHLY, CDR2 FYNNEI. CDR3 length equals 14 residues.

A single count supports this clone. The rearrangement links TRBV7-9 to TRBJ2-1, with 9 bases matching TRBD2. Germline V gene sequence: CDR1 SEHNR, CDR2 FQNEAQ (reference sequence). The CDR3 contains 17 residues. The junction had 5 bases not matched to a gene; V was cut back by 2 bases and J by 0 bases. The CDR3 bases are TGTGCCAGCAGCTTAAGGCAGCGGGGGGCCTCCTACAATGAGCAGTTCTTC. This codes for CASSLRQRGASYNEQFF. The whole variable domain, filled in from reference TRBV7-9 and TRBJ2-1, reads DTGVSQNPRHKITKRGQNVTFRCDPISEHNRLYWYRQTLGQGPEFLTYFQNEAQLEKSRLLSDRFSAERPKGSFSTLEIQRTEQGDSAMYLCASSLRQRGASYNEQFFGPGTRLTVL.

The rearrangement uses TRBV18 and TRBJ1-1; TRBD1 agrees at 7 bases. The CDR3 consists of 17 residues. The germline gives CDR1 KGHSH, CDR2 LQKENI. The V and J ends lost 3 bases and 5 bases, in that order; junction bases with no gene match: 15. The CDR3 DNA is TGTGCCAGCTCACCGTACGAGATGGGACAGTTTGGTACTGAAGCTTTCTTT. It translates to CASSPYEMGQFGTEAFF. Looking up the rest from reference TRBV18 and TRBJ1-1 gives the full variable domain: NAGVMQNPRHLVRRRGQEARLRCSPMKGHSHVYWYRQLPEEGLKFMVYLQKENIIDESGMPKERFSAEFPKEGPSILRIQQVVRGDSAAYFCASSPYEMGQFGTEAFFGQGTRLTVV.

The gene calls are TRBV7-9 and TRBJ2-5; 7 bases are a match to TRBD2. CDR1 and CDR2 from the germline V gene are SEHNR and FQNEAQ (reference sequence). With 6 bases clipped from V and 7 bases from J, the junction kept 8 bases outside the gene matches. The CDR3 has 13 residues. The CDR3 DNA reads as TGTGCCAGCAGGCCGACTAGCATCGGGACCCAGTACTTC. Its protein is CASRPTSIGTQYF.

The chain's CDR3 is CASSLEVQRGGFTDTQYF. In nucleotides, the CDR3 is TGTGCCAGCAGCTTAGAGGTCCAGCGGGGGGGTTTCACAGATACGCAGTATTTT. V is TRBV7-2 and J is TRBJ2-3, with 10 bases fitting TRBD2. The junction had 9 bases not matched to a gene; V was cut back by 1 base and J by 2 bases. The CDR3 contains 18 residues. CDR1 and CDR2 from the germline V gene are SGHTA and FQGNSA.